Listed below are T cell receptor beta chains from one sample, sequenced in a study of vaccination effects on CD4 cells after COVID-19. For these TCRs, the target antigens are not known. Clones were read by immunoSEQ multiplex PCR, and TCRdb kept only the in-frame ones, dropping some. The repertoire includes around 50,000 clones, around 80% of them detected once, and under 7% sits in the top ten. Sequenced material: CD4+ T cells from PBMCs cultured without peptide, taken after COVID-19 vaccination. These receptors originate from a human donor who had a prior SARS-CoV-2 infection. The CDR3 runs from the conserved cysteine through the conserved F or W. A D gene is named only where the DNA matches it firmly. Clone size is not always given. Where it is, it says once, few, many or a class for expanded clones.

D gene,clone size,J gene,V gene,CDR3 protein,CDR3 DNA
.,.,TRBJ2-3,TRBV15,CATSRGGGVTDTQYF,TGTGCCACCAGCAGAGGAGGCGGTGTCACAGATACGCAGTATTTT
TRBD1,.,TRBJ1-1,TRBV7-9,CASSLIQGFAFF,TGTGCCAGCAGCTTAATACAGGGGTTTGCTTTCTTT
.,.,TRBJ2-7,TRBV10-3,CAISDGPYRNYEQYF,TGTGCCATCAGTGATGGTCCGTATAGAAACTACGAGCAGTACTTC
.,.,TRBJ1-3,TRBV7-2,CASSLSGGAGNTIYF,TGTGCCAGCAGCTTATCTGGGGGGGCTGGAAACACCATATATTTT
TRBD2,.,TRBJ2-3,TRBV4-1,CASSQLPSGTSTDTQYF,TGCGCCAGCAGCCAACTCCCTAGCGGAACTAGCACAGATACGCAGTATTTT
.,.,TRBJ1-2,TRBV30,CAWSWGGFHTF,TGTGCCTGGAGTTGGGGAGGCTTTCACACCTTC
TRBD2,.,TRBJ2-7,TRBV18,CASSPSGRAAYEQYF,TGTGCCAGCTCACCTAGCGGGAGGGCCGCCTACGAGCAGTACTTC
.,.,TRBJ1-1,TRBV30,CAWRLGAFTEAFF,TGTGCCTGGAGGCTAGGGGCCTTCACTGAAGCTTTCTTT
.,.,TRBJ2-5,TRBV7-9,CASSSQNDRTQYF,TGTGCCAGCAGCTCGCAAAACGACAGGACCCAGTACTTC
.,.,TRBJ2-3,TRBV5-4,CASSLGGPLGDTDTQYF,TGTGCCAGCAGCTTGGGTGGCCCCCTGGGAGACACAGATACGCAGTATTTT
.,large,TRBJ2-4,TRBV3-1/TRBV3-2,CASSQRGYGIQYF,TGTGCCAGCAGCCAACGAGGGTATGGCATTCAGTACTTC
TRBD1,.,TRBJ2-1,TRBV6-6,CASSYGTGDYNEQFF,TGTGCCAGCAGTTACGGGACAGGAGACTACAATGAGCAGTTCTTC
TRBD2,.,TRBJ2-3,TRBV18,CASSPGLAKFTQYF,TGTGCCAGCTCACCGGGACTAGCGAAGTTTACGCAGTATTTT
TRBD2,.,TRBJ2-1,TRBV7-2,CASSRMTGLARVNEQFF,TGTGCCAGCAGCAGGATGACGGGACTAGCTAGAGTCAATGAGCAGTTCTTC
.,.,TRBJ2-5,TRBV24-1,CATSDPKQGLGTQYF,TGTGCCACCAGTGATCCGAAACAGGGCTTAGGGACCCAGTACTTC
TRBD2,.,TRBJ2-5,TRBV5-4,CASSFPGGPETQYF,TGTGCCAGCAGCTTCCCGGGAGGGCCGGAGACCCAGTACTTC
TRBD2,.,TRBJ2-7,TRBV7-2,CASSLEFGGGGSYEQYF,TGTGCCAGCAGCTTAGAGTTCGGCGGGGGAGGGTCCTACGAGCAGTACTTC
TRBD2,.,TRBJ2-7,TRBV10-3,CAISGAPGLALTYEQYF,TGTGCCATCAGTGGCGCCCCCGGACTAGCGCTAACCTACGAGCAGTACTTC
.,.,TRBJ1-6,TRBV27,CASSLLQRDSPLHF,TGTGCCAGCAGTTTATTACAGAGGGATTCACCCCTCCACTTT
TRBD1,.,TRBJ1-6,TRBV5-4,CASSFTGGISYNSPLHF,TGTGCCAGCAGCTTCACAGGGGGAATTTCCTATAATTCACCCCTCCACTTT
TRBD2,few,TRBJ2-1,TRBV7-3,CASSSSAGDYNEQFF,TGTGCCAGCAGCTCTTCGGCGGGGGATTACAATGAGCAGTTCTTC
.,.,TRBJ2-7,TRBV19,CASSRDGSKAGQYF,TGTGCCAGTAGTAGAGACGGCTCGAAGGCCGGGCAGTACTTC
.,few,TRBJ1-1,TRBV5-6,CASSLPGLMNTEAFF,TGTGCCAGCAGCTTACCGGGGTTAATGAACACTGAAGCTTTCTTT
TRBD2,few,TRBJ2-1,TRBV20-1,CSASRGRAGGDEQFF,TGCAGTGCTAGTCGTGGGAGGGCCGGTGGCGATGAGCAGTTCTTC
.,.,TRBJ2-4,TRBV5-1,CASSLVPGEFNIQYF,TGCGCCAGCAGCTTGGTTCCGGGGGAATTCAACATTCAGTACTTC
TRBD2,.,TRBJ2-7,TRBV6-1,CASSEEANNGGRFSYEQYF,TGTGCCAGCAGTGAAGAGGCTAATAACGGCGGGAGGTTCTCCTACGAGCAGTACTTC
.,.,TRBJ2-1,TRBV6-2/TRBV6-3,CASSFPLARSYNEQFF,TGTGCCAGCAGTTTTCCGCTAGCGAGGTCCTACAATGAGCAGTTCTTC
.,.,TRBJ1-2,TRBV18,CASSPFSTGTTRNYGYTF,TGTGCCAGCTCACCATTTTCAACAGGGACAACCAGGAACTATGGCTACACCTTC
.,.,TRBJ1-5,TRBV5-6,CASSQKGGVQPQHF,TGTGCCAGCAGCCAAAAGGGGGGGGTACAGCCCCAGCATTTT
.,.,TRBJ2-1,TRBV5-1,CASSFPSGNEQFF,TGCGCCAGCAGCTTTCCAAGCGGAAATGAGCAGTTCTTC
TRBD1,.,TRBJ2-3,TRBV11-1,CASSLSGLTGGDTQYF,TGTGCCAGCAGCTTAAGTGGACTCACAGGGGGAGATACGCAGTATTTT
TRBD1,few,TRBJ1-5,TRBV6-5,CASGPTGISNQPQHF,TGTGCCAGCGGACCGACAGGGATTAGCAATCAGCCCCAGCATTTT
TRBD1,few,TRBJ1-6,TRBV4-3,CASSLDRLVANSPLHF,TGCGCCAGCAGCCTGGACAGGCTTGTTGCAAATTCACCCCTCCACTTT
.,.,TRBJ1-2,TRBV10-3,CAISDRVTNYGYTF,TGTGCCATCAGTGATAGGGTGACTAACTATGGCTACACCTTC
.,.,TRBJ1-3,TRBV2,CASSHQMNPGQSTIYF,TGTGCCAGCAGTCACCAGATGAATCCGGGCCAGAGTACCATATATTTT
.,few,TRBJ2-1,TRBV5-4,CASSPQGPYNEQFF,TGTGCCAGCAGCCCCCAAGGACCGTACAATGAGCAGTTCTTC
TRBD1,.,TRBJ2-1,TRBV2,CASSRQGGGNEQFF,TGTGCCAGCAGTCGACAGGGGGGTGGCAATGAGCAGTTCTTC
TRBD1,.,TRBJ2-7,TRBV6-6,CASWTGDEQYF,TGTGCCAGCTGGACAGGGGACGAGCAGTACTTC
.,few,TRBJ1-2,TRBV19,CASSPGPLRYGYTF,TGTGCCAGTAGTCCAGGGCCCCTGCGGTATGGCTACACCTTC
.,few,TRBJ1-2,TRBV6-5,CASSYGHTLGYGYTF,TGTGCCAGCAGTTACGGGCACACCCTAGGCTATGGCTACACCTTC
.,.,TRBJ1-1,TRBV11-1,CASSRGRGNTEAFF,TGTGCCAGCAGCCGAGGCAGGGGGAACACTGAAGCTTTCTTT
.,medium-sized,TRBJ2-7,TRBV9,CASSAGSWSYEQYF,TGTGCCAGCAGCGCCGGGAGTTGGTCCTACGAGCAGTACTTC
TRBD2,.,TRBJ2-7,TRBV5-1,CASSLSLHGGSGSEQYF,TGCGCCAGCAGCTTGAGCCTTCATGGCGGGAGTGGTAGCGAGCAGTACTTC
TRBD2,.,TRBJ2-7,TRBV19,CASSVSASGTKYEQYF,TGTGCCAGTAGTGTATCAGCTAGCGGGACCAAATACGAGCAGTACTTC
.,.,TRBJ1-2,TRBV11-2,CASSSLSRTRPPNYGYTF,TGTGCCAGCAGCTCCCTATCGAGGACTAGGCCCCCGAACTATGGCTACACCTTC
TRBD2,.,TRBJ2-1,TRBV29-1,CSVDLRGGRAPFF,TGCAGCGTTGATTTGCGGGGGGGCCGCGCTCCGTTCTTC
.,.,TRBJ1-1,TRBV11-3,CASSLGPETRAFF,TGTGCCAGCAGCTTAGGGCCCGAGACAAGAGCTTTCTTT
TRBD2,.,TRBJ2-7,TRBV3-1/TRBV3-2,CASSPSRAGGYYEQYF,TGTGCCAGCAGCCCCTCGAGAGCGGGAGGGTACTACGAGCAGTACTTC
TRBD1,once,TRBJ1-5,TRBV7-2,CASSQGGLFQPQHF,TGTGCCAGCAGCCAGGGGGGTCTTTTTCAGCCCCAGCATTTT
TRBD2,few,TRBJ2-1,TRBV18,CASSPGRGASYNEQFF,TGTGCCAGCTCACCAGGGCGGGGGGCCTCCTACAATGAGCAGTTCTTC
TRBD2,.,TRBJ2-1,TRBV11-3,CASSLPGLAGDGSSYNEQFF,TGTGCCAGCAGCTTACCGGGACTAGCGGGAGATGGGAGCTCCTACAATGAGCAGTTCTTC
.,.,TRBJ2-6,TRBV2,CASTPGGVGANVLTF,TGTGCCAGCACTCCAGGGGGGGTCGGGGCCAACGTCCTGACTTTC
.,.,TRBJ2-1,TRBV12-5,CASGLVGRDKLNYEQFF,TGTGCTAGTGGTTTGGTAGGGCGGGATAAACTTAACTATGAGCAGTTCTTC
TRBD2,.,TRBJ2-3,TRBV29-1,CSVEGLALHTQYF,TGCAGCGTTGAAGGACTAGCGCTTCATACGCAGTATTTT